These T cell receptor beta chains were read from a single sample in a study of early T cells in non-severe SARS-CoV-2 infection. TCRdb re-called the 5' RACE reads through MiXCR, storing one row per CDR3 protein. In the table there are some 33,000 distinct CDR3 sequences, 5.4% of which are singletons. The source material was whole blood. The receptors stem from an adult who was a healthcare worker with PCR-confirmed SARS-CoV-2 infection or an uninfected control (not recorded which). The CDR3 runs from the conserved cysteine through the conserved F or W. Each record gives: CDR3 DNA, CDR3 protein, clone size, J gene, V gene, D gene. The D gene is left open where the match is weak. Some rows mark clone size as missing; the rest say once, few, many or name a class of expanded clone.

cdr3_nt: TGCAGTGCTAGGAGAGCCTACGAGCAGTACTTC
cdr3_aa: CSARRAYEQYF
clone_size: many
j_call: TRBJ2-7
v_call: TRBV20-1
d_call: -

cdr3_nt: TGCAGCGTTGAGGGCCTGGGGCGGGAGGGCCCCAATGAGCAGTTCTTC
cdr3_aa: CSVEGLGREGPNEQFF
clone_size: -
j_call: TRBJ2-1
v_call: TRBV29-1
d_call: TRBD2

cdr3_nt: TGTGCCAGCAGGGACAGGGGATTCGGTGAGCAGTACTTC
cdr3_aa: CASRDRGFGEQYF
clone_size: -
j_call: TRBJ2-7
v_call: TRBV3-1
d_call: TRBD1

cdr3_nt: TGTGCCAGCAGCTTAGGTTTCTTAGCGGGAGGTTCCGATACGCAGTATTTT
cdr3_aa: CASSLGFLAGGSDTQYF
clone_size: many
j_call: TRBJ2-3
v_call: TRBV7-2
d_call: TRBD2

cdr3_nt: TGTGCCAGCACTACCTTTGGACAGGGTTATGGCTACACCTTC
cdr3_aa: CASTTFGQGYGYTF
clone_size: many
j_call: TRBJ1-2
v_call: TRBV28
d_call: TRBD1

cdr3_nt: TGCAGTGCTAGACGGCAATCCTACGAGCAGTACTTC
cdr3_aa: CSARRQSYEQYF
clone_size: many
j_call: TRBJ2-7
v_call: TRBV20-1
d_call: -

cdr3_nt: TGCAGCGTTGAACAAATCGGGACGCTAGCGAACACTGAAGCTTTCTTT
cdr3_aa: CSVEQIGTLANTEAFF
clone_size: -
j_call: TRBJ1-1
v_call: TRBV29-1
d_call: -

cdr3_nt: TGTGCCAGCAGCCGCGACAGGAACTACGAGCAGTACTTC
cdr3_aa: CASSRDRNYEQYF
clone_size: -
j_call: TRBJ2-7
v_call: TRBV7-2
d_call: -

cdr3_nt: TGCGCCAGCAGCATCAGAACAGGGTTGAACTATGGCTACACCTTC
cdr3_aa: CASSIRTGLNYGYTF
clone_size: few
j_call: TRBJ1-2
v_call: TRBV5-1
d_call: -

cdr3_nt: TGTGCCAGCAGCGTAGTTTCCTCTGGGGCCAACGTCCTGACTTTC
cdr3_aa: CASSVVSSGANVLTF
clone_size: many
j_call: TRBJ2-6
v_call: TRBV9
d_call: -

cdr3_nt: TGTGCCAGCAGCTTCGGAGGGGCCGCCACTGAAGCTTTCTTT
cdr3_aa: CASSFGGAATEAFF
clone_size: many
j_call: TRBJ1-1
v_call: TRBV11-1
d_call: -

cdr3_nt: TGCAGTGCTAGAGAGACCCGGAATTCACCCCTCCACTTT
cdr3_aa: CSARETRNSPLHF
clone_size: few
j_call: TRBJ1-6
v_call: TRBV20-1
d_call: -

cdr3_nt: TGTGCCAGCAGCTTGACAGCCAACTATGGCTACACCTTC
cdr3_aa: CASSLTANYGYTF
clone_size: many
j_call: TRBJ1-2
v_call: TRBV7-3
d_call: -

cdr3_nt: TGCGCCAGCAGCTTGGAGACAGCCTCTGGAAACACCATATATTTT
cdr3_aa: CASSLETASGNTIYF
clone_size: many
j_call: TRBJ1-3
v_call: TRBV5-1
d_call: -

cdr3_nt: TGTGCCAGCAGCGGAGGGACTAGCTGGAACACCGGGGAGCTGTTTTTT
cdr3_aa: CASSGGTSWNTGELFF
clone_size: many
j_call: TRBJ2-2
v_call: TRBV5-5
d_call: TRBD2

cdr3_nt: TGTGCCAGCAGTCGGGGAGAACCCGTCGATGAGCAGTTCTTC
cdr3_aa: CASSRGEPVDEQFF
clone_size: many
j_call: TRBJ2-1
v_call: TRBV6-5
d_call: -

cdr3_nt: TGTGCCAGCAGTCTTTTGGGGATGGGAGAAGAGACCCAGTACTTC
cdr3_aa: CASSLLGMGEETQYF
clone_size: many
j_call: TRBJ2-5
v_call: TRBV12-3/TRBV12-4
d_call: -

cdr3_nt: TGTGCCAGCAGCTTAGGGACCCGCTTCCTCTACGAGCAGTACTTC
cdr3_aa: CASSLGTRFLYEQYF
clone_size: many
j_call: TRBJ2-7
v_call: TRBV7-2
d_call: -

cdr3_nt: TGTGCCAGCAGCCCCGCCGGGGGTAAGGTGCAGTACTTC
cdr3_aa: CASSPAGGKVQYF
clone_size: many
j_call: TRBJ2-7
v_call: TRBV14
d_call: -

cdr3_nt: TGCAGCGGCAGGGGTACCTCCGGCACTGAAGCTTTCTTT
cdr3_aa: CSGRGTSGTEAFF
clone_size: -
j_call: TRBJ1-1
v_call: TRBV29-1
d_call: -

cdr3_nt: TGTGCCAGCAAACCAACAGGGTTTGGTAAAGAGACCCAGTACTTC
cdr3_aa: CASKPTGFGKETQYF
clone_size: -
j_call: TRBJ2-5
v_call: TRBV2
d_call: -

cdr3_nt: TGTGCCAGCAGTTTACAGGGGGCTCAGTACTTC
cdr3_aa: CASSLQGAQYF
clone_size: many
j_call: TRBJ2-4
v_call: TRBV28
d_call: TRBD1

cdr3_nt: TGTGCCAGCACCCTCCAGCGGGAGGGTGACAATGAGCAGTTCTTC
cdr3_aa: CASTLQREGDNEQFF
clone_size: medium-sized
j_call: TRBJ2-1
v_call: TRBV7-9
d_call: TRBD2

cdr3_nt: TGTGCCAGCAGCTTAAGCACTCTTGGGAATGAGCAGTTCTTC
cdr3_aa: CASSLSTLGNEQFF
clone_size: many
j_call: TRBJ2-1
v_call: TRBV7-3
d_call: -

cdr3_nt: TGTGCCAGCAGCTTAGGCCGCGGGGGGCAGGATGAGCAGTTCTTC
cdr3_aa: CASSLGRGGQDEQFF
clone_size: many
j_call: TRBJ2-1
v_call: TRBV7-2
d_call: TRBD2

cdr3_nt: TGTGCCAGCAGCTTACAGGGAGGGGCCTCCTACGAGCAGTACTTC
cdr3_aa: CASSLQGGASYEQYF
clone_size: -
j_call: TRBJ2-7
v_call: TRBV7-2
d_call: TRBD2

cdr3_nt: TGCAGTGCTAGCTGGTCAGGCCAAGAGACCCAGTACTTC
cdr3_aa: CSASWSGQETQYF
clone_size: many
j_call: TRBJ2-5
v_call: TRBV20-1
d_call: -

cdr3_nt: TGTGCCAGCAGCCAAGTCTCCGGATCCCTGGAGACCCAGTACTTC
cdr3_aa: CASSQVSGSLETQYF
clone_size: few
j_call: TRBJ2-5
v_call: TRBV3-1
d_call: -

cdr3_nt: TGTGCCTGGAGTGTAAGCGCGACAGCGACCGGGGAGCTGTTTTTT
cdr3_aa: CAWSVSATATGELFF
clone_size: -
j_call: TRBJ2-2
v_call: TRBV30
d_call: -

cdr3_nt: TGTGCCAGCAGCCCCGGGGTAAGCTCCTACAATGAGCAGTTCTTC
cdr3_aa: CASSPGVSSYNEQFF
clone_size: -
j_call: TRBJ2-1
v_call: TRBV3-1
d_call: -

cdr3_nt: TGTGCCAGCAGCCCCAATTTATACGAGCAGTACTTC
cdr3_aa: CASSPNLYEQYF
clone_size: many
j_call: TRBJ2-7
v_call: TRBV14
d_call: -

cdr3_nt: TGTGCCAGCAGCTTAGGAGCGGGACAGTACAATGAGCAGTTCTTC
cdr3_aa: CASSLGAGQYNEQFF
clone_size: many
j_call: TRBJ2-1
v_call: TRBV7-9
d_call: -

cdr3_nt: TGCAGTGCCCTGGGCGACGGATACGAGCAGTACTTC
cdr3_aa: CSALGDGYEQYF
clone_size: few
j_call: TRBJ2-7
v_call: TRBV20-1
d_call: -

cdr3_nt: TGCAGCGTCGATAGCGGGACAACCTACAATGAGCAGTTCTTC
cdr3_aa: CSVDSGTTYNEQFF
clone_size: few
j_call: TRBJ2-1
v_call: TRBV29-1
d_call: TRBD2

cdr3_nt: TGTGCCAGCAGCTTAAACAGTCAAGAGACCCAGTACTTC
cdr3_aa: CASSLNSQETQYF
clone_size: many
j_call: TRBJ2-5
v_call: TRBV7-3
d_call: -

cdr3_nt: TGTGCCAGCAGCTCCCAAGCAGGACTAGCGGGAGGGGGGCAGTTCTTC
cdr3_aa: CASSSQAGLAGGGQFF
clone_size: many
j_call: TRBJ2-1
v_call: TRBV7-8
d_call: TRBD2

cdr3_nt: TGTGCCAGCAGCGATCCATCCATTAGCACAGATACGCAGTATTTT
cdr3_aa: CASSDPSISTDTQYF
clone_size: many
j_call: TRBJ2-3
v_call: TRBV5-4
d_call: -

cdr3_nt: TGTGCCAGCAGACCAGGGGCAACAAGCACAGATACGCAGTATTTT
cdr3_aa: CASRPGATSTDTQYF
clone_size: many
j_call: TRBJ2-3
v_call: TRBV5-4
d_call: -

cdr3_nt: TGTGCCAGCAGCTTAGATCGGGTGGCCGGGGAGCTGTTTTTT
cdr3_aa: CASSLDRVAGELFF
clone_size: many
j_call: TRBJ2-2
v_call: TRBV7-6
d_call: -

cdr3_nt: TGTGCCAGCAGCCAAGACCCCCTAGCGGGGCCCGCCGGGGAGCTGTTTTTT
cdr3_aa: CASSQDPLAGPAGELFF
clone_size: many
j_call: TRBJ2-2
v_call: TRBV3-1
d_call: TRBD2

cdr3_nt: TGTGCCAGCGCTACAGGGGATGGGGCCAACGTCCTGACTTTC
cdr3_aa: CASATGDGANVLTF
clone_size: many
j_call: TRBJ2-6
v_call: TRBV7-9
d_call: TRBD1

cdr3_nt: TGTGCCAGCAGCTTGTTGGGTCGGACAGGCAACCTTGGAAACACCATATATTTT
cdr3_aa: CASSLLGRTGNLGNTIYF
clone_size: many
j_call: TRBJ1-3
v_call: TRBV5-6
d_call: TRBD1

cdr3_nt: TGTGCCAGCAGCGGACTAGCGGGAGGGAGGGTTGAGCAGTTCTTC
cdr3_aa: CASSGLAGGRVEQFF
clone_size: many
j_call: TRBJ2-1
v_call: TRBV6-5
d_call: TRBD2

cdr3_nt: TGTGCCTGGAGTGAGGAGTTCACCGGGGAGCTGTTTTTT
cdr3_aa: CAWSEEFTGELFF
clone_size: few
j_call: TRBJ2-2
v_call: TRBV30
d_call: -

cdr3_nt: TGTGCCAGCAGCTTATTCGCCAGGGCCGATACGCAGTATTTT
cdr3_aa: CASSLFARADTQYF
clone_size: few
j_call: TRBJ2-3
v_call: TRBV7-8
d_call: -

cdr3_nt: TGTGCCAGCAGCTTGGGCTCGGTGCCATCCTACGAGCAGTACTTC
cdr3_aa: CASSLGSVPSYEQYF
clone_size: few
j_call: TRBJ2-7
v_call: TRBV7-9
d_call: -

cdr3_nt: TGTGCCAGCAAAGGCGGGCCCTCTGGAAACACCATATATTTT
cdr3_aa: CASKGGPSGNTIYF
clone_size: many
j_call: TRBJ1-3
v_call: TRBV28
d_call: -

cdr3_nt: TGCAGTGCTAGTAGTACAGGGGGCCAAAGGATCGGGGAGCTGTTTTTT
cdr3_aa: CSASSTGGQRIGELFF
clone_size: many
j_call: TRBJ2-2
v_call: TRBV20-1
d_call: TRBD1

cdr3_nt: TGTGCCAGCAGCGTCCGGCCCGGAACAGATACGCAGTATTTT
cdr3_aa: CASSVRPGTDTQYF
clone_size: many
j_call: TRBJ2-3
v_call: TRBV9
d_call: -

cdr3_nt: TGTGCCATCAGTGGAGGGGGCCCGACCGGGGAGCTGTTTTTT
cdr3_aa: CAISGGGPTGELFF
clone_size: few
j_call: TRBJ2-2
v_call: TRBV10-3
d_call: TRBD1

cdr3_nt: TGTGCCAGCAGTGACCTAGTCAATGAGCAGTTCTTC
cdr3_aa: CASSDLVNEQFF
clone_size: few
j_call: TRBJ2-1
v_call: TRBV25-1
d_call: -

cdr3_nt: TGTGCCAGCAGCTTAGTACGGGGGACCCCCTATGGCTACACCTTC
cdr3_aa: CASSLVRGTPYGYTF
clone_size: many
j_call: TRBJ1-2
v_call: TRBV7-2
d_call: -

cdr3_nt: TGTGCCAGCAGCTTTTTGGCGGGAGGGAAGGGAAACATTCAGTACTTC
cdr3_aa: CASSFLAGGKGNIQYF
clone_size: few
j_call: TRBJ2-4
v_call: TRBV7-8
d_call: TRBD2

cdr3_nt: TGTGCCAGCAGCCAAGGGGACAGGGACTACAATGAGCAGTTCTTC
cdr3_aa: CASSQGDRDYNEQFF
clone_size: -
j_call: TRBJ2-1
v_call: TRBV3-1
d_call: TRBD1

cdr3_nt: TGTGCCAGCAGCTTAGCGCCAGCGGGGGGGCTTGCGTCCTACAATGAGCAGTTCTTC
cdr3_aa: CASSLAPAGGLASYNEQFF
clone_size: many
j_call: TRBJ2-1
v_call: TRBV7-2
d_call: TRBD2

cdr3_nt: TGTGCCAGCAGCCGACTAGCGCGGGAGACCCAGTACTTC
cdr3_aa: CASSRLARETQYF
clone_size: many
j_call: TRBJ2-5
v_call: TRBV7-9
d_call: TRBD2

cdr3_nt: TGTGCCAGCAGCTTAGGACTAGCGGGGGGGCTTCCCTACAATGAGCAGTTCTTC
cdr3_aa: CASSLGLAGGLPYNEQFF
clone_size: many
j_call: TRBJ2-1
v_call: TRBV7-2
d_call: TRBD2

cdr3_nt: TGTGCCAGCAGCTCCCTTAATTCTCCTCTGGATACGCAGTATTTT
cdr3_aa: CASSSLNSPLDTQYF
clone_size: many
j_call: TRBJ2-3
v_call: TRBV5-5
d_call: -